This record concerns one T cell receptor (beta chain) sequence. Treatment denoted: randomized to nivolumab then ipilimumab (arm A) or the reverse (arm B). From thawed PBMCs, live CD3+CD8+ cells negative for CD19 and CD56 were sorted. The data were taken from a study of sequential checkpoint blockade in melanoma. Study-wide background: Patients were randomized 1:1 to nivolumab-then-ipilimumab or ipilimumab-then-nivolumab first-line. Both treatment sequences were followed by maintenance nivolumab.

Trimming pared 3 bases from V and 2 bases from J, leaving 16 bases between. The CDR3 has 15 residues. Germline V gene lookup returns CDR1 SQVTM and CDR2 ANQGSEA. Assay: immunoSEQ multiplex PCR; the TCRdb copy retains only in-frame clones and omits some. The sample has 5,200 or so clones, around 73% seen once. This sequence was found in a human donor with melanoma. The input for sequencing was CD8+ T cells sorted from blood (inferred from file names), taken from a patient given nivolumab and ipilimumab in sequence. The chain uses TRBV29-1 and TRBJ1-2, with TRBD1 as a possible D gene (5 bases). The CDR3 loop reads CSVEFLQGLNYGYTF. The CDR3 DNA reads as TGCAGCGTTGAGTTCCTGCAGGGCCTAAACTATGGCTACACCTTC.